This T cell receptor (beta chain) was captured by sequencing in a study of T cell repertoires in cytomegalovirus infection. This clonotype has a handful of counts. Each CDR3 protein gets one entry after TCRdb re-called the reads with MiXCR. The top ten hold 8.8% of the sample, which has some 300,000 distinct CDR3 sequences, roughly 13% seen once. Germline V lookup: CDR1 SGHNT, CDR2 YYREEE (reference sequence). CDR3 length: 16 residues. Losses at the gene ends were 0 bases for V and 4 bases for J; bases not matched to a gene: 6. The gene calls are TRBV5-4 and TRBJ2-1; 8 bases map to TRBD2. The material sequenced was PBMCs. The receptor comes from a human donor in good health (CMV status not recorded). Some clones in this sample may be carry-over from other donors' samples. CDR3 bases: TGTGCCAGCAGCTTGGAGTTAGCGGGGTGGTACAATGAGCAGTTCTTC. Translated, it gives CASSLELAGWYNEQFF.